This T cell receptor beta chain is drawn from a study of T cells in Graves' hyperthyroidism and ophthalmopathy. Study summary: Initial diagnosis, before any treatment, was when peripheral blood was collected. The study's findings and limits: By a 13 V-J model, ophthalmopathy was set apart from stable hyperthyroidism.

Exclusion of a patient resulted from uncontrolled infection, other autoimmune disease, pregnancy or lactation. In making diagnoses, clinical symptoms, serum thyroxine and TRAb, thyroid ultrasound and orbital computed tomography were all used. The investigators amplified TCR beta CDR3 regions from RNA transcripts. The HTBI set primed first-round TCR CDR3 RT-PCR. MiXCR, applied by TCRdb to the multiplex PCR reads, yields one record per CDR3 protein. The sample contains about 280,000 distinct CDR3 sequences, around a quarter of which appear only once. Germline V gene data show CDR1 as SGHTA and CDR2 as FQGTGA. The V end was cut by 3 bases, the J end by 2 bases, with 13 bases between. The CDR3 has 15 amino acids. This clonotype was counted a single time. Antigen unknown.

The specimen sequenced was blood. The J gene is TRBJ2-5, the V gene TRBV7-3; D might be TRBD1 or TRBD2, each matching 5 bases. The source is a man aged 35 to 55 with Graves' hyperthyroidism that later progressed to Graves' ophthalmopathy. The CDR3 nucleotides are TGTGCCAGCAGCTTCGGGACGACGCTGCAAGAGACCCAGTACTTC. This sequence encodes CASSFGTTLQETQYF.